This entry lists 21 T cell receptor beta chains sequenced from one sample in a study of kidney transplant recipient with SARS-CoV-2 infection. TCRdb reprocessed the reads with MiXCR, giving one entry per CDR3 protein. Of fewer than 250,000 distinct CDR3 sequences in the sample, around 28% were seen once. The material was a blood sample, obtained at baseline and around day 120 from a kidney transplant recipient. These receptors all come from a male patient between 25 and 39 years old who had COVID-19 and was a kidney transplant recipient. Some T cells may trace back to the graft donor.

In this sample, this clonotype turned up many times. This sequence joins TRBV27 and TRBJ1-2; 7 bases are shared with TRBD1. The germline V gene encodes CDR1 MNHEY and CDR2 SMNVEV (reference sequence). V shed 3 bases, J shed 7 bases, and the junction held 8 bases outside the gene matches. The CDR3 loop spans 14 amino acids. The CDR3 nucleotides read TGTGCCAGCAGTTTCGCCGACAGGGTCGCTGGCTACACCTTC. Its translation: CASSFADRVAGYTF.

As to this clonotype: A much larger clone lies a single base off, so this may be a read error. This chain uses TRBV5-6 with TRBJ2-5; no clear D gene. The germline V gene encodes CDR1 SGHDT and CDR2 YYEEEE. The CDR3 extends over 13 amino acids. The CDR3 DNA is TGTTCCAGCAGCCTATTCTCCCAAGAGACCCAGTACTTC. Protein sequence: CSSSLFSQETQYF.

This clonotype was found many times. This chain uses TRBV11-2 with TRBJ2-3; D is unclear. With 5 bases removed from V and 8 bases from J, the gap between germline ends came to 11 bases. CDR3 length: 12 amino acids. CDR1 is SGHAT, CDR2 FQNNGV, per germline. CDR3 bases: TGTGCCAGCAGCCCGGTGGTGGGTACGCAGTATTTT. Its protein product is CASSPVVGTQYF.

This clonotype was detected many times. The chain carries TRBV2 and TRBJ2-5; 9 bases agree with TRBD2. This CDR3 comprises 16 residues. Trimming cost V 4 bases and J 3 bases; bases outside gene matches: 9. CDR1 is SNHLY, CDR2 FYNNEI, per germline. In DNA, the CDR3 is TGTGCCAGCAGTGCCACCAATAGCGGGAGCAAAGAGACCCAGTACTTC. This encodes CASSATNSGSKETQYF.

In this sample, this clonotype turned up many times. V usage is TRBV7-1 and J usage is TRBJ1-2; D gene unclear. TRBV7-1 belongs to the ORF category, with a function that is uncertain. Deletions cut 5 bases from V and 4 bases from J, with 23 bases between. The CDR3 has 17 residues. CDR3 nucleotide sequence: TGTGCCAGCAGCAGCACACGTCACGAGGGAAAGACCTATGGCTACACCTTC. The encoded protein is CASSSTRHEGKTYGYTF.

Turning to this clonotype: A much larger clone differs by one base, so this may be a read error. V is TRBV13 and J is TRBJ1-6; 7 nucleotides line up with TRBD1. The CDR3 has 14 residues. J lost 8 bases, V lost 4 bases, and 5 bases had no gene match. From germline, CDR1 is PRHDT and CDR2 FYEKMQ (reference sequence). DNA for the CDR3: TGTGCCAGCAGCTCCGGGACAGAGGATTCACCCCTCCACTTT. This translates into CASSSGTEDSPLHF. The full variable domain, completed using reference TRBV13 and TRBJ1-6, is AAGVIQSPRHLIKEKRETATLKCYPIPRHDTVYWYQQGPGQDPQFLISFYEKMQSDKGSIPDRFSAQQFSDYHSELNMSSLELGDSALYFCASSSGTEDSPLHFGNGTRLTVT.

Worth noting for this clonotype: A much larger clonotype is one base distant, so this may be a read error. The chain employs TRBV6-5 and TRBJ2-5; 7 bases are shared with TRBD2. This CDR3 spans 16 amino acids. From germline, CDR1 is MNHEY and CDR2 SVGAGI. The CDR3 sequence is CASTPTVGGFVKTRYF. The CDR3 region has the DNA TGTGCCAGCACCCCGACGGTGGGGGGGTTCGTAAAGACCCGGTACTTC.

In the case of this clonotype: This may arise from a read error, as a much more abundant clone is one base away. The CDR3 carries no conserved terminal phenylalanine or tryptophan, so it likely arises from a read error. This chain joins TRBV5-4 and TRBJ1-2, with unresolved D. Germline V lookup: CDR1 SGHNT, CDR2 YYREEE (reference sequence). The CDR3 sequence is 16 residues long. With 7 bases removed from V and 4 bases from J, the gap between germline ends came to 23 bases. DNA for the CDR3: TGTGCCAGCTTTAACAGCGTACCAGGAAAGACCTATGGCTACACCTCC. Translation: CASFNSVPGKTYGYTS.

Ten or more counts support this clonotype. The chain combines TRBV5-1 with TRBJ2-1; D unclear. Germline values: CDR1 SGHRS, CDR2 YFSETQ. Between the trimmed V and J ends, which lost 0 bases and 5 bases, there was a span of 9 bases. This CDR3 contains 14 residues. CDR3 coding DNA: TGCGCCAGCAGCTTGGAAGGGAACAACAATGAGCAGTTCTTC. This encodes CASSLEGNNNEQFF.

This clonotype showed up many times. CDR3 sequence reads: CASSNLDSARKTYGYTF. As DNA, the CDR3 is TGTGCCAGCAGCAATCTCGATTCAGCTCGAAAGACCTATGGCTACACCTTC. This chain connects TRBV7-4 to TRBJ1-2, with no clear D. The length of the CDR3 is 17 residues. Trimming pared 5 bases from V and 4 bases from J, leaving 23 bases between. Per the germline V gene, CDR1 is SGHVT and CDR2 is SQSDAQ.

The gene calls are TRBV2 and TRBJ2-1, with 7 positions matching TRBD2. Germline values: CDR1 SNHLY, CDR2 FYNNEI. Unmatched junction bases numbered 9, after V lost 6 bases and J lost 10 bases. The CDR3 has 13 residues. DNA for the CDR3: TGTGCCAGCAGGCGGGCGGGGGTAGAGGAGCAGTTCTTC. Encoded protein: CASRRAGVEEQFF.

Concerning this clonotype: A much larger clone is a single base away; this may be a read error. The chain links TRBV5-5 to TRBJ1-2; no clear D. V shed 6 bases and J shed 4 bases, with 22 bases lying between them. In germline, CDR1 is SGHKS, CDR2 YYEKEE (reference sequence). The CDR3 has 16 residues. CDR3 in amino acids: CASKSRVSRKAYGYTF. CDR3 coding DNA: TGTGCCAGCAAGTCTCGTGTCTCGCGAAAGGCCTATGGCTACACCTTC.

This clonotype was seen repeatedly, ten times or more. J is TRBJ2-7 and V is TRBV6-1; D unresolved. Germline V gene lookup returns CDR1 MNHNS and CDR2 SASEGT. V was clipped by 2 bases and J by 2 bases, with 7 bases between them. This CDR3 has 13 amino acids. This CDR3 reads CASSEQEPYEQYF. In DNA form, the CDR3 reads TGTGCCAGCAGTGAACAGGAGCCCTACGAGCAGTACTTC.

This clonotype occurred many times. The rearrangement links TRBV6-5 to TRBJ2-7; D unclear. Trimming left V 5 bases short and J 6 bases short, with 14 bases between. Germline V gene lookup returns CDR1 MNHEY and CDR2 SVGAGI. There are 13 residues in the CDR3. CDR3 in DNA: TGTGCCAGCAGTACGCCATCCGAATCCGAGCAGTACTTC. Translation: CASSTPSESEQYF.

Ten or more counts support this clonotype. In DNA, the CDR3 is TGTGCCAGCTTGTTGACCGGGGAGCTGTTTTTT. This gives the protein CASLLTGELFF. The V and J genes are TRBV11-2 and TRBJ2-2, with unresolved D. Trimming cost V 8 bases and J 5 bases, with 6 bases left between them. CDR1 and CDR2 (germline): SGHAT, FQNNGV. The CDR3 totals 11 residues.

The chain links TRBV11-3 to TRBJ1-2; D remains unclear. In germline, CDR1 is SGHNT, CDR2 YENEEA. The CDR3 totals 17 residues. Trimming left V 4 bases short and J 4 bases short, with 22 bases between. This chain's CDR3 is CASSSERDLGRTYGYTF. Here the CDR3 DNA reads TGTGCCAGCAGCTCGGAACGCGATCTCGGAAGGACCTATGGCTACACCTTC.

This clonotype was seen repeatedly, ten times or more. This chain joins TRBV20-1 and TRBJ1-2, with D uncertain. V lost 4 bases and J 4 bases, leaving 22 bases between the germline ends. Germline-derived CDR1 and CDR2 are DFQATT and SNEGSKA (reference sequence). The CDR3 runs 16 residues. DNA for the CDR3: TGCAGTGCTAAGCAGAAGCTGTTTCGAAAGACCTATGGCTACACCTTC. Encoded protein: CSAKQKLFRKTYGYTF.

This clonotype was counted ten times or more. The V call is TRBV2, the J call TRBJ2-7; D is uncertain. This CDR3 has 12 amino acids. Trimming took 4 bases from V and 12 from J, leaving 16 bases between them. CDR1 is SNHLY, CDR2 FYNNEI, per germline. The CDR3 spells CASSGAKSRRYF. The CDR3 DNA follows: TGTGCCAGCAGTGGAGCGAAATCCAGGCGGTACTTC.

A remark on this clonotype: A much larger clone is a single base away; this may be a read error. The CDR3 loop is CGTCDRITQSWANVLTF. The DNA for the CDR3 is TGTGGCACCTGTGACAGGATAACACAAAGTTGGGCCAACGTCCTGACTTTC. This chain uses TRBV8-2 with TRBJ2-6; whether TRBD1, the table's D call, matches the DNA was not checked. TRBV8-2 is shown as a pseudogene. This CDR3 has 17 residues.

There are many counts of this clonotype. V usage is TRBV6-5 and J usage is TRBJ1-6, with D hard to call. CDR3 length equals 15 residues. CDR1 MNHEY and CDR2 SVGAGI come from the germline V gene. V gave up 5 bases and J gave up 3 bases, with 11 bases separating them. CDR3 DNA sequence: TGTGCCAGCAGTGTGGGTCAGATCTATAATTCACCCCTCCACTTT. The encoded protein is CASSVGQIYNSPLHF.

This clonotype showed up many times. This sequence joins TRBV19 and TRBJ2-5, with TRBD2 matching over 10 bases. V trimming: 3 bases; J trimming: 6 bases; junction bases outside the gene matches: 13. This CDR3 has 17 residues. Germline values: CDR1 LNHDA, CDR2 SQIVND (reference sequence). CDR3 sequence: CASSMGASGSVGKTQYF. The CDR3 DNA reads TGTGCCAGTAGTATGGGTGCTAGCGGGAGTGTCGGAAAGACCCAGTACTTC. The variable domain in full, completed from reference TRBV19 and TRBJ2-5, reads DGGITQSPKYLFRKEGQNVTLSCEQNLNHDAMYWYRQDPGQGLRLIYYSQIVNDFQKGDIAEGYSVSREKKESFPLTVTSAQKNPTAFYLCASSMGASGSVGKTQYFGPGTRLLVL.